This TCR beta chain stems from a study of T-cell reconstitution after alpha-beta-depleted transplantation in children. Regarding the study as a whole: At the one-year point after transplant, T-cell counts and TCRbeta diversity were found to come mostly from T cells that had been newly produced. Several patients had high TCRbeta diversity at day 60; it came from surviving recipient T cells and thymic progenitors.

Unique molecular identifiers tagged the TCRbeta library. Each CDR3 protein gets one entry after TCRdb re-called the PCR reads with MiXCR. The sample holds approximately 500,000 distinct CDR3 sequences, 8% to 11% seen once. On this clonotype: The target antigen is unknown.

The V end was cut by 1 base, the J end by 3 bases, with 9 bases between. Germline CDR1 is SNHLY and CDR2 is FYNNEI. This CDR3 is 14 amino acids long. This material consisted of PBMCs, taken before TCRalphabeta/CD19-depleted stem cell transplant. This TCR was recovered from a child aged 2 to 10 with inherited bone marrow failure, due to receive a stem cell transplant. This chain uses TRBV2 with TRBJ1-2; the D gene is possibly TRBD1 (5 bases). The CDR3 DNA reads TGTGCCAGCAGTGAAGGCAGGGTGGACTATGGCTACACCTTC. Protein product: CASSEGRVDYGYTF.